These T cell receptor beta chains were read from a single sample in a study of T cell responses to AZD1222 COVID-19 vaccine. Clones were sequenced by immunoSEQ multiplex PCR, and TCRdb holds only the in-frame ones, with some missing. The data show about 95,000 clones, 85% to 90% seen once. The sequenced sample was peripheral blood, obtained on day 0 of AZD1222 vaccination. Receptors were obtained from an adult in good health. CDR3s include the opening cysteine and the closing phenylalanine or tryptophan. The D gene is left open where the match is weak. Clone size appears in some rows only: once, few, many, or a class for an expanded clone.

TRBV19,TRBJ1-2,.,once,CASRWAPYGYTF,TGTGCCAGTAGGTGGGCTCCCTATGGCTACACCTTC
TRBV2,TRBJ1-5,TRBD1,.,CASSDTGTGPQPQHF,TGTGCCAGCAGTGACACCGGGACAGGGCCTCAGCCCCAGCATTTT
TRBV2,TRBJ2-3,.,.,CASRFSTGATDTQYF,TGTGCCAGCAGATTTTCGACAGGAGCCACAGATACGCAGTATTTT
TRBV5-1,TRBJ2-3,.,.,CASSLGLATTTDTQYF,TGCGCCAGCAGCTTGGGCTTAGCGACAACCACAGATACGCAGTATTTT
TRBV4-3,TRBJ1-4,.,.,CASSQSGRLNEKLFF,TGCGCCAGCAGCCAGTCCGGGAGACTGAATGAAAAACTGTTTTTT
TRBV9,TRBJ2-5,.,.,CASSTGDADQETQYF,TGTGCCAGCAGCACCGGGGACGCCGACCAAGAGACCCAGTACTTC
TRBV4-3,TRBJ2-7,.,.,CASSLRDLIPLSYEQYF,TGCGCCAGCAGTCTCCGGGACTTAATCCCCCTTTCCTACGAGCAGTACTTC
TRBV5-5,TRBJ2-3,TRBD1,.,CASSLAGTGGVTQYF,TGTGCCAGCAGCTTGGCCGGGACAGGGGGGGTTACGCAGTATTTT
TRBV5-1,TRBJ1-2,.,.,CASSLEGALRGYTF,TGCGCCAGCAGCTTGGAGGGAGCCCTAAGGGGCTACACCTTC
TRBV30,TRBJ2-1,TRBD2,.,CAWSVGLAGRSLYNEQFF,TGTGCCTGGAGTGTAGGGCTAGCGGGGCGATCCCTCTACAATGAGCAGTTCTTC
TRBV9,TRBJ2-3,TRBD2,.,CASSVTPGGAGSTDTQYF,TGTGCCAGCAGCGTAACTCCCGGGGGGGCAGGGTCAACAGATACGCAGTATTTT
TRBV5-1,TRBJ1-4,.,once,CASSSDMGGLNEKLFF,TGCGCCAGCAGCTCTGACATGGGGGGACTAAATGAAAAACTGTTTTTT
TRBV5-1,TRBJ2-1,TRBD2,.,CASSLNPGGSYNEQFF,TGCGCCAGCAGCTTGAACCCGGGGGGCTCCTACAATGAGCAGTTCTTC
TRBV15,TRBJ1-6,.,.,CATMGVGSPLHF,TGTGCCACCATGGGAGTAGGCTCACCCCTCCACTTT
TRBV5-1,TRBJ1-5,.,once,CASSPGRGSWQPQHF,TGCGCCAGCAGCCCTGGCCGCGGGTCATGGCAGCCCCAGCATTTT
TRBV7-9,TRBJ2-1,.,.,CASSLAEQFF,TGTGCCAGCAGCTTAGCCGAGCAGTTCTTC
TRBV4-1,TRBJ1-1,.,.,CASSQDIKGGTEAFF,TGCGCCAGCAGCCAAGATATAAAGGGGGGTACTGAAGCTTTCTTT
TRBV6-1,TRBJ1-2,.,.,CASSDTARGGYTF,TGTGCCAGCAGTGACACAGCTCGTGGGGGCTACACCTTC
TRBV2,TRBJ1-1,TRBD1,.,CASRGTGVWTEAFF,TGTGCCAGCAGAGGGACAGGGGTTTGGACTGAAGCTTTCTTT
TRBV7-2,TRBJ2-3,.,.,CASSLDGTNTQYF,TGTGCCAGCAGCCTCGATGGCACAAATACGCAGTATTTT
TRBV11-2,TRBJ1-2,.,.,CASSLDRVTNYGYTF,TGTGCCAGCAGCTTAGATCGAGTAACTAACTATGGCTACACCTTC
TRBV5-6,TRBJ2-7,.,.,CASSLFNRGLYEQYF,TGTGCCAGCAGCTTGTTCAACAGGGGACTTTACGAGCAGTACTTC
TRBV5-1,TRBJ1-1,.,.,CASSSQGRGTEAFF,TGCGCCAGCAGCTCACAGGGAAGAGGCACTGAAGCTTTCTTT